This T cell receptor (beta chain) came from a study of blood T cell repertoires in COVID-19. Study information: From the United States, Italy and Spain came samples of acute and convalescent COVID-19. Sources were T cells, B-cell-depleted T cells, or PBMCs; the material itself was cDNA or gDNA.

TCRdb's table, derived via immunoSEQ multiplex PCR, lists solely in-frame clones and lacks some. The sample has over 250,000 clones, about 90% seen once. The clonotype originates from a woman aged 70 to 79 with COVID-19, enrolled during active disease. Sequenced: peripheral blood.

The chain's CDR3 is CASSFPGGTQPQHF. The CDR3 DNA reads TGTGCCAGCAGTTTCCCCGGCGGGACCCAGCCCCAGCATTTT. This chain connects TRBV28 to TRBJ1-5, with D possibly matching TRBD1 (5 bases). The CDR3 covers 14 residues. V shed 3 bases and J shed 7 bases, with 13 bases lying between them. The germline CDR1 and CDR2 sequences are MDHEN and SYDVKM.